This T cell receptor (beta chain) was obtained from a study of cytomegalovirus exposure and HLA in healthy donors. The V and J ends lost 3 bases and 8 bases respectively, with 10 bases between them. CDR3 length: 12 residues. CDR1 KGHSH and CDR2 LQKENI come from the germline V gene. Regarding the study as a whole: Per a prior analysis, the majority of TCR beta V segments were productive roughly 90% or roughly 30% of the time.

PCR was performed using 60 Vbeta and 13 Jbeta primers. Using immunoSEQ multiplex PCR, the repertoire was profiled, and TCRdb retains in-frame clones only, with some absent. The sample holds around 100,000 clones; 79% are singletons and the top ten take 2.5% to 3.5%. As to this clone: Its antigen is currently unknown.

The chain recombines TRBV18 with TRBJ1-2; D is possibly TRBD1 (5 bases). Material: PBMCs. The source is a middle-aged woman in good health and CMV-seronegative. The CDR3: CASSPAGLGYTF. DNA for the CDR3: TGTGCCAGCTCACCGGCAGGGCTCGGCTACACCTTC.